The 28 T cell receptor beta chains given below trace back to one sample, sequenced in a study of CD8 T cells in Susac syndrome (dated by TCRdb to between 2018 and 2020). Library creation used the immunoSEQ multiplex PCR assay. RNA was extracted using the RNeasy kit, and roughly 0.45 to 1 ug of the RNA was reverse transcribed with random hexamers. TCRdb trimmed the raw reads at Q25, called clones with MiXCR and kept productive beta chains. Rows merge per CDR3 protein into single entries with the most common DNA and genes. This sample is represented by around 77,000 distinct CDR3 sequences; 96% of them were singletons. The ten largest make up 0.095% to 0.13% of the sample. Material for sequencing was CD4+ T cells from PBMCs. These receptors came from a human donor with multiple sclerosis.

This rearrangement joins TRBV20-1 to TRBJ2-7; 12 bases agree with TRBD2. CDR1 is DFQATT and CDR2 is SNEGSKA in the germline V gene (reference sequence). V lost 4 bases, J lost 5 bases, and 3 bases stayed unmatched. The CDR3 contains 13 residues. The CDR3 DNA follows: TGCAGTGCTATCGGGACTAGCGGGCACGAGCAGTACTTC. Protein sequence: CSAIGTSGHEQYF.

The rearrangement links TRBV12-3 or TRBV12-4 to TRBJ2-2; 7 bases map to TRBD1. The CDR3 has 15 residues. V trimming: 7 bases; J trimming: 7 bases; junction bases outside the gene matches: 12. Here the CDR3 DNA reads TGTGCCAGCACCTGGGGACAGCGTCGCCTCGGGGAGCTGTTTTTT. Its translation: CASTWGQRRLGELFF.

The rearrangement links TRBV4-1 to TRBJ1-2; D unclear. Looked up from germline, CDR1 is MGHRA and CDR2 is YSYEKL. The V and J ends lost 3 bases and 0 bases respectively, with 8 bases between them. The CDR3 is made up of 14 amino acids. CDR3 region: CASSQLGTNYGYTF. The CDR3 coding sequence is TGCGCCAGCAGCCAGTTAGGTACTAACTATGGCTACACCTTC.

Comment on this clonotype: A junction end diverges from the germline sequence, so it may reflect a read error. The J gene is TRBJ2-1, the V gene TRBV7-8, with unresolved D. CDR1 SGHVS and CDR2 FQNEAQ come from the germline V gene. This CDR3 has 13 amino acids. The CDR3, as DNA: TGTGCCAGCAGCTTAAGTCGGTCCGGGTGGATGATCTTC. It codes for CASSLSRSGWMIF.

The V gene is TRBV20-1, the J gene TRBJ1-1; no clear D gene. This CDR3 spans 14 amino acids. Trimming cost V 5 bases and J 0 bases, with 13 bases left between them. The V gene's germline CDR1 is DFQATT and CDR2 SNEGSKA (reference sequence). The DNA of the CDR3 is TGCAGTGCTCGTTACGGACTTATGAACACTGAAGCTTTCTTT. Translation gives CSARYGLMNTEAFF.

The V call is TRBV5-1, the J call TRBJ2-3; D perhaps matches TRBD2 (5 bases). Germline V gives CDR1 SGHRS, CDR2 YFSETQ. V lost 0 bases to trimming and J lost 0 bases, with 11 bases between them. CDR3 size: 16 residues. This chain's CDR3 is CASSLVGDTSTDTQYF. Here the CDR3 DNA reads TGCGCCAGCAGCTTGGTCGGGGATACGAGCACAGATACGCAGTATTTT.

This clonotype came up a few times. The V call is TRBV12-3 or TRBV12-4, the J call TRBJ1-2; tentatively, D is TRBD1 (6 bases). V was cut by 6 bases and J by 6 bases, with 14 bases left in between. CDR3 length: 13 residues. CDR3 in DNA: TGTGCCAGCAGCTTACAGGGTCGCGATGGCTACACCTTC. Translating it yields CASSLQGRDGYTF.

The chain recombines TRBV9 with TRBJ1-6; TRBD1 might be the D (5 bases). V was trimmed by 2 bases and J by 7 bases, leaving 19 bases between them. Germline assignment: CDR1 SGDLS and CDR2 YYNGEE. The CDR3 extends over 17 amino acids. CDR3 bases: TGTGCCAGCAGCGTCCTCCCGAGGGAGGGGTCGAATTCACCCCTCCACTTT. Amino acid sequence: CASSVLPREGSNSPLHF.

About this clonotype: An end of the junction does not agree with germline; a read error may underlie this. The gene calls are TRBV29-1 and TRBJ2-7; 8 positions match TRBD1. In germline, CDR1 is SQVTM, CDR2 ANQGSEA. The CDR3 is 13 residues long. The DNA for the CDR3 is TGCAGCGTTGGGGGACAGGACTCCTACGAGCAGTGCTTC. Its translation is CSVGGQDSYEQCF.

The chain links TRBV12-3 or TRBV12-4 to TRBJ1-1; D ambiguous. Trimming stripped 3 bases from V and 5 bases from J, with 10 bases between. The CDR3 runs to 13 residues. The CDR3 sequence is CASSFLSGTEAFF. The CDR3 DNA follows: TGTGCCAGCAGTTTTTTGAGCGGAACTGAAGCTTTCTTT.

This chain joins TRBV12-3 or TRBV12-4 and TRBJ2-3, with 12 nucleotides matching TRBD2. Trimming cost V 3 bases and J 4 bases; bases outside gene matches: 2. CDR3 length: 15 residues. CDR3 residues: CASSFRTSGADTQYF. CDR3 nucleotides: TGTGCCAGCAGTTTCCGGACTAGCGGGGCAGATACGCAGTATTTT.

The chain links TRBV5-1 to TRBJ2-3; D perhaps matches TRBD1 (5 bases). This CDR3 region has 15 residues. The germline gives CDR1 SGHRS, CDR2 YFSETQ. The V end was cut by 2 bases, the J end by 5 bases, with 15 bases between. The CDR3 loop is CASSLSGLGLDTQYF. CDR3 DNA sequence: TGCGCCAGCAGCTTATCAGGGCTCGGCTTAGATACGCAGTATTTT.

The rearrangement links TRBV5-1 to TRBJ2-7; 10 nucleotides match TRBD2. Germline trimming cut 4 bases from V and 2 bases from J; bases unmatched to any gene: 6. In germline, CDR1 is SGHRS, CDR2 YFSETQ. The CDR3 extends over 15 amino acids. DNA of the CDR3: TGCGCCAGCAGCCAAGTAGCGGGGGGAGCCTACGAGCAGTACTTC. It is translated as CASSQVAGGAYEQYF.

The gene calls are TRBV30 and TRBJ2-7, with D unclear. The V gene's germline CDR1 is GTSNPN and CDR2 SVGIG (reference sequence). V was cut by 8 bases and J by 6 bases, with 14 bases left in between. The CDR3 covers 11 residues. CDR3 bases: TGTGCCAGAGAGACTGGCGGCGAGCAGTACTTC. Protein product: CARETGGEQYF. Full variable domain (rest looked up from reference TRBV30 and TRBJ2-7): SQTIHQWPATLVQPVGSPLSLECTVEGTSNPNLYWYRQAAGRGLQLLFYSVGIGQISSEVPQNLSASRPQDRQFILSSKKLLLSDSGFYLCARETGGEQYFGPGTRLTVT.

V and J are TRBV18 and TRBJ1-6; no reliable D call. Germline CDR1 is KGHSH and CDR2 is LQKENI. Trimming shortened V by 3 bases and J by 5 bases, and 14 bases separated the two germline ends. The CDR3 sequence is 16 residues long. The CDR3 loop reads CASSPAGGRHNSPLHF. The CDR3, as DNA: TGTGCCAGCTCACCCGCGGGAGGGAGACATAATTCACCCCTCCACTTT.

The chain couples TRBV10-3 to TRBJ2-6, with unresolved D. Trimming removed 6 bases at V and 1 base at J, with 22 bases between. The CDR3 has 19 amino acids. The germline CDR1 and CDR2 sequences are ENHRY and SYGVKD. CDR3 sequence: CAIRGHGSGVMSGANVLTF. DNA for the CDR3: TGTGCCATCAGAGGTCACGGTTCAGGTGTTATGTCTGGGGCCAACGTCCTGACTTTC.

The chain links TRBV19 to TRBJ1-2; 7 nucleotides match TRBD1. Germline V lookup: CDR1 LNHDA, CDR2 SQIVND (reference sequence). V lost 8 bases to trimming and J lost 10 bases; unmatched junction nucleotides: 16. The CDR3 has 14 amino acids. In DNA, the CDR3 is TGTGCCAGTCACGGGACAGCCCTATCCGAAGACTACACCTTC. Amino acids: CASHGTALSEDYTF.

This chain uses TRBV6-1 with TRBJ1-2; D gene ambiguous. The CDR3 has 11 residues. V was cut by 3 bases and J by 1 base, with 0 bases left in between. Germline V lookup: CDR1 MNHNS, CDR2 SASEGT. CDR3 in DNA: TGTGCCAGCAGTGATAACTATGGCTACACCTTC. Its protein product is CASSDNYGYTF.

The V and J genes are TRBV7-2 and TRBJ2-5, with a possible D match to TRBD2 (7 bases). The CDR3 spans 14 residues. V lost 3 bases to trimming and J lost 4 bases, with 12 bases between them. CDR1 SGHTA and CDR2 FQGNSA come from the germline V gene. The CDR3 DNA sequence: TGTGCCAGCAGCTTTGGGGGGGCCCTAGAGACCCAGTACTTC. Translated, it gives CASSFGGALETQYF.

The chain carries TRBV2 and TRBJ2-1, with no clear D. There are 13 residues in the CDR3. V lost 3 bases, J lost 14 bases, and 17 bases lay in between. Germline CDR1 is SNHLY and CDR2 is FYNNEI. This chain's CDR3 is CASSEPRTAPKFF. CDR3 DNA: TGTGCCAGCAGTGAGCCCCGGACGGCCCCAAAGTTCTTC.

The rearrangement joins TRBV7-2 to TRBJ2-5; 8 bases agree with TRBD2. This CDR3 is 15 amino acids long. CDR1 and CDR2 from the germline V gene are SGHTA and FQGNSA. Losses at the gene ends were 1 base for V and 5 bases for J; bases not matched to a gene: 6. The CDR3 DNA reads TGTGCCAGCAGCTTAGGGGTAGCGGGGTGGGAGACCCAGTACTTC. Amino acids: CASSLGVAGWETQYF.

The J gene is TRBJ2-7, the V gene TRBV6-2 or TRBV6-3; D might be TRBD1 or TRBD2, each matching 5 bases. The CDR3 has 17 residues. V was trimmed by 1 base and J by 0 bases, leaving 16 bases between them. Germline V lookup: CDR1 MNHEY, CDR2 SVGEGT. CDR3 sequence: CASSYLGDPKSSYEQYF. In DNA form, the CDR3 reads TGTGCCAGCAGTTACTTGGGGGACCCCAAGAGCTCCTACGAGCAGTACTTC.

This chain connects TRBV20-1 to TRBJ2-3; 8 bases match TRBD2. CDR3 size: 13 residues. Germline V gene lookup returns CDR1 DFQATT and CDR2 SNEGSKA (reference sequence). The CDR3, as DNA: TGCAGGGCCCTGACGGGGGGGCAAGATACGCAGTATTTT. Its protein product is CRALTGGQDTQYF.

This rearrangement joins TRBV7-2 to TRBJ2-1, with D tentatively TRBD1 or TRBD2 (5 bases each). Looked up from germline, CDR1 is SGHTA and CDR2 is FQGNSA. The V gene lost 0 bases and the J gene lost 5 bases, with 11 bases spanning the gap. This CDR3 spans 15 amino acids. This CDR3 is CASSLAGPGDNEQFF. DNA for the CDR3: TGTGCCAGCAGCTTAGCGGGACCTGGTGACAATGAGCAGTTCTTC.

The genes are TRBV20-1 and TRBJ2-1; D is possibly TRBD1 (6 bases). V was pared by 0 bases and J by 5 bases, with 26 bases between. Germline V lookup: CDR1 DFQATT, CDR2 SNEGSKA (reference sequence). This CDR3 is built from 19 residues. CDR3 loop: CSARDLGAAKVPRHNEQFF. The CDR3 DNA sequence: TGCAGTGCTAGAGATCTGGGGGCAGCTAAGGTTCCCCGGCACAATGAGCAGTTCTTC.

The V call is TRBV29-1, the J call TRBJ2-7, with a weak D call TRBD1 (6 bases). V lost 4 bases and J 5 bases, leaving 12 bases between the germline ends. The CDR3 sequence is 12 residues long. Germline loops: CDR1 SQVTM, CDR2 ANQGSEA. The CDR3 here is CSVGGGAHEQYF. In nucleotides, the CDR3 is TGCAGCGTTGGAGGGGGAGCACACGAGCAGTACTTC.

The chain has TRBV7-9 and TRBJ2-5, with 8 bases that match TRBD2. This CDR3 is built from 17 residues. Germline V lookup: CDR1 SEHNR, CDR2 FQNEAQ (reference sequence). Trimming took 0 bases from V and 2 from J; bases not matched to a gene: 8. The CDR3 protein is CASSLASISGEQETQYF. CDR3 in DNA: TGTGCCAGCAGCTTAGCATCCATTAGCGGGGAACAAGAGACCCAGTACTTC.

The chain joins TRBV12-3 or TRBV12-4 to TRBJ1-1; TRBD1 might be the D (6 bases). The CDR3 is 14 amino acids. Trimming cost V 7 bases and J 7 bases, with 19 bases left between them. The CDR3 region has the DNA TGTGCCAGCACCTGGGGGGCGTACGGAGGTGAAGCTTTCTTT. Protein: CASTWGAYGGEAFF.